These 23 T cell receptor beta chains share one sample of origin, sequenced in a study of blood T cells in healthy people across ages (dated by TCRdb to about 2015). The library was produced with 5' RACE. Data came from an Illumina HiSeq 2500. A second PCR of about 6 to 11 cycles was run with a J-beta primer mix and a sample-barcoded 5' primer. TCRdb reanalyzed the raw reads on its own, using fastp at Q25 for trimming and MiXCR for clone calling, and kept in-frame beta chains. Each entry is one CDR3 protein sequence, shown with its most common DNA and genes. This sample lists some 700,000 distinct CDR3 sequences; about 42% were detected once. The ten largest clones add up to roughly 19% of the sample. The sequencing sample was made of blood. These TCRs come from a woman aged 55-69 years in good health.

Note on this clonotype: A much larger clone lies a single base off, so this may be a read error. The V and J genes are TRBV29-1 and TRBJ2-3; perhaps D is TRBD1 or TRBD2 (5 bases each). Trimming took 1 base from V and 0 from J, leaving 8 bases between them. Looked up from germline, CDR1 is SQVTM and CDR2 is ANQGSEA. This CDR3 is 14 amino acids long. CDR3 region: CSVEVGVSTDTQYF. The CDR3 coding sequence is TGCAGCGTTGAAGTGGGGGTTAGCACAGATACGCAGTATTTT.

There are a few counts of this clonotype. V is TRBV5-5 and J is TRBJ2-6; 8 bases line up with TRBD1. Germline V CDR1 and CDR2: SGHKS, YYEKEE (reference sequence). The CDR3 runs to 19 residues. V was pared by 1 base and J by 0 bases, with 9 bases of the junction left unmatched. The CDR3 DNA is TGTGCCAGCAGCTTGACCCCGGGACAGGAGACCTCTGGGGCCAACGTCCTGACTTTC. Translating it yields CASSLTPGQETSGANVLTF. Full variable domain (missing parts from reference TRBV5-5 and TRBJ2-6): DAGVTQSPTHLIKTRGQQVTLRCSPISGHKSVSWYQQVLGQGPQFIFQYYEKEERGRGNFPDRFSARQFPNYSSELNVNALLLGDSALYLCASSLTPGQETSGANVLTFGAGSRLTVL.

This clonotype was found once. The chain recombines TRBV4-1 with TRBJ2-7; 11 bases are a match to TRBD2. CDR3 size: 14 residues. Germline assignment: CDR1 MGHRA and CDR2 YSYEKL. V shed 1 base, J shed 6 bases, and the junction held 2 bases outside the gene matches. The CDR3 coding sequence is TGCGCCAGCAGCCAAGGAGGACTAGCGGGCGAGCAGTACTTC. Encoded protein: CASSQGGLAGEQYF.

This clonotype was observed a few times. The chain combines TRBV5-1 with TRBJ1-5, with D possibly TRBD1 on 6 matching bases. Germline CDR1 reads SGHRS; CDR2 reads YFSETQ. V was clipped by 1 base and J by 1 base, with 9 bases between them. CDR3 size: 15 residues. The CDR3 protein is CASSLMTGSNQPQHF. CDR3 nucleotide sequence: TGCGCCAGCAGCTTGATGACAGGAAGCAATCAGCCCCAGCATTTT.

The chain carries TRBV9 and TRBJ2-1; the D gene is possibly TRBD2 (7 bases). The CDR3 extends over 17 amino acids. V lost 3 bases, J lost 9 bases, and 25 bases lay in between. The germline CDR1 and CDR2 sequences are SGDLS and YYNGEE. CDR3 loop: CASSGRTGGHTNTEQFF. CDR3 nucleotide sequence: TGTGCCAGCAGCGGCCGGACGGGGGGCCATACTAACACTGAGCAGTTCTTC.

The chain is built from TRBV6-5 and TRBJ2-3; D not certain. The CDR3 sequence is 13 residues long. Germline V lookup: CDR1 MNHEY, CDR2 SVGAGI. V lost 0 bases and J lost 6, with 7 bases in between. The CDR3 DNA reads TGTGCCAGCAGTTACTCCTTTTGGGATACGCAGTATTTT. It specifies CASSYSFWDTQYF.

The rearrangement joins TRBV20-1 to TRBJ1-1; 10 bases map to TRBD1. Trimming cost V 1 base and J 5 bases; bases outside gene matches: 7. The V gene's germline CDR1 is DFQATT and CDR2 SNEGSKA (reference sequence). This CDR3 is built from 15 residues. The CDR3 here is CSARGGQGGFTEAFF. CDR3 nucleotide sequence: TGCAGTGCTAGAGGTGGACAGGGGGGGTTTACTGAAGCTTTCTTT.

The rearrangement uses TRBV28 and TRBJ2-2; D is tentatively TRBD1 or TRBD2 (6 bases each). The CDR3 sequence is 14 residues long. The germline V gene has CDR1 MDHEN and CDR2 SYDVKM. Trimming took off 6 bases at V and 7 bases at J, with 15 bases between the two ends. For the CDR3, the DNA is TGTGCCAGCAGGAAGGGGGGTTCGGTCGGGGAGCTGTTTTTT. This codes for CASRKGGSVGELFF.

The V call is TRBV5-1, the J call TRBJ1-4; TRBD1 matches 7 bases. This CDR3 contains 15 residues. The trim removed 3 bases at V and 4 bases at J, leaving 6 bases unmatched. Germline loops: CDR1 SGHRS, CDR2 YFSETQ. CDR3 amino acids: CASSSLPGGNEKLFF. The CDR3 coding sequence is TGCGCCAGCAGCTCCCTCCCAGGGGGTAATGAAAAACTGTTTTTT.

This clonotype was counted many times. V gene TRBV29-1 combines with J gene TRBJ2-1; 7 bases match TRBD1. The J segment lost 0 bases and the V segment lost 1 base, leaving 6 bases of the junction unmatched. CDR1 is SQVTM, CDR2 ANQGSEA, per germline. The CDR3 consists of 16 residues. The CDR3 loop is CSVEGGQRGSYNEQFF. The CDR3 coding sequence is TGCAGCGTTGAAGGGGGACAGAGAGGCTCCTACAATGAGCAGTTCTTC.

The chain couples TRBV7-2 to TRBJ1-2; TRBD1 aligns across 8 bases. Germline lookup yields CDR1 SGHTA and CDR2 FQGNSA. CDR3 length equals 12 residues. V gave up 6 bases and J gave up 7 bases; unmatched junction bases: 4. As DNA, the CDR3 is TGTGCCAGCAGAAGGACAGGGTCTGGCTACACCTTC. It is translated as CASRRTGSGYTF.

The rearrangement uses TRBV5-1 and TRBJ2-5; TRBD2 is a possible D gene (5 bases). The CDR3 runs 15 residues. From germline, CDR1 is SGHRS and CDR2 YFSETQ. The V end lost 5 bases, the J end lost 11 bases, and 25 bases lay between the germline ends. DNA for the CDR3: TGCGCCAGCAGAAGGGTCCTGGTAGACCCTGGGGAGCAGTACTTC. This gives the protein CASRRVLVDPGEQYF.

The genes are TRBV29-1 and TRBJ1-4, with 9 bases fitting TRBD1. CDR3 length: 14 amino acids. Germline values: CDR1 SQVTM, CDR2 ANQGSEA. The V gene end was trimmed by 7 bases and the J gene end by 7 bases; junction bases not matched to a gene: 10. CDR3 sequence reads: CSASTGGGGEKLFF. The CDR3, as DNA: TGCAGCGCTTCTACAGGGGGCGGTGGTGAAAAACTGTTTTTT.

The CDR3 sequence is CASSGPLASGGDEQFF. The CDR3 DNA sequence: TGTGCCAGCAGCGGCCCCCTGGCTAGCGGGGGAGATGAGCAGTTCTTC. The V gene is TRBV9, the J gene TRBJ2-1; TRBD2 matches at 10 bases. The ends lost 3 bases at V and 8 bases at J; junction bases unmatched: 11. This CDR3 has 16 residues. Germline V lookup: CDR1 SGDLS, CDR2 YYNGEE.

This clonotype appeared a few times. The rearrangement links TRBV28 to TRBJ2-7, with D maybe TRBD2 (5 bases). V lost 4 bases to trimming and J lost 0 bases, with 13 bases between them. This CDR3 is 15 amino acids long. CDR1 is MDHEN, CDR2 SYDVKM, per germline. This CDR3 reads CASSSPGRRSYEQYF. The CDR3 nucleotides are TGTGCCAGCAGTTCCCCGGGAAGGCGCTCCTACGAGCAGTACTTC.

The table lists this clonotype with a few counts. The J gene is TRBJ2-5, the V gene TRBV9; 7 bases map to TRBD1. The V segment lost 0 bases and the J segment 1 base; nucleotides outside the gene matches: 6. CDR3 length: 16 residues. In germline, CDR1 is SGDLS, CDR2 YYNGEE. CDR3 bases: TGTGCCAGCAGCGTAGGTGTTCGGGACAGCCAAGAGACCCAGTACTTC. It is translated as CASSVGVRDSQETQYF. Full variable domain (remainder filled in from reference TRBV9 and TRBJ2-5): DSGVTQTPKHLITATGQRVTLRCSPRSGDLSVYWYQQSLDQGLQFLIQYYNGEERAKGNILERFSAQQFPDLHSELNLSSLELGDSALYFCASSVGVRDSQETQYFGPGTRLLVL.

The V call is TRBV15, the J call TRBJ1-1; D is perhaps TRBD1 (5 bases). The CDR3 totals 12 residues. The germline CDR1 and CDR2 sequences are LNHNV and YYDKDF (reference sequence). V was clipped by 1 base and J by 11 bases, with 11 bases between them. The CDR3 DNA is TGTGCCACCAGCAGAGTAGGGGAGGAGGCTTTCTTT. It encodes CATSRVGEEAFF.

This clonotype came up a few times. The chain combines TRBV20-1 with TRBJ2-4, with a weak D call TRBD1 (6 bases). In germline, CDR1 is DFQATT, CDR2 SNEGSKA (reference sequence). The ends were cut back, 2 bases at V and 0 bases at J, with 14 bases in the middle. CDR3 length: 16 residues. The CDR3 reads CSARSPGAGAKNIQYF. The CDR3, as DNA: TGCAGTGCTAGATCCCCAGGGGCGGGAGCCAAAAACATTCAGTACTTC.

This clonotype was recorded a few times. The rearrangement joins TRBV12-3 or TRBV12-4 to TRBJ2-1, with 8 bases matching TRBD2. V was clipped by 8 bases and J by 8 bases; unmatched bases: 8. The CDR3 covers 13 residues. The CDR3 DNA reads as TGTGCCAGCTCAGCGGGAGCCGGGGATGAGCAGTTCTTC. Protein: CASSAGAGDEQFF.

In nucleotides, the CDR3 is TGTGCCAGCTCACCAACTTTAGCGGGAGGGTCCGACTACGAGCAGTACTTC. Translated, it gives CASSPTLAGGSDYEQYF. The V and J genes are TRBV18 and TRBJ2-7; 11 bases agree with TRBD2. CDR3 length: 17 amino acids. J gave up 3 bases and V 2 bases, and 9 bases lay outside the gene matches. Germline V gene sequence: CDR1 KGHSH, CDR2 LQKENI.

This clonotype has a handful of counts. The DNA of the CDR3 is TGCGCCAGCAGTGAGCCCGGGGGCGAGACTAATGAAAAACTGTTTTTT. This encodes CASSEPGGETNEKLFF. The chain has TRBV10-2 and TRBJ1-4; D may be TRBD1 (6 bases). V lost 2 bases, J lost 2 bases, and 12 bases lay in between. The CDR3 is 16 residues long. CDR1 and CDR2 (germline): WSHSY, SAAADI.

This clonotype turned up a few times. The chain joins TRBV29-1 to TRBJ1-2; D uncertain. Per germline, CDR1 SQVTM and CDR2 ANQGSEA. The CDR3 has 12 amino acids. V was shortened by 3 bases and J by 3 bases, with 8 bases between the two germline ends. CDR3 sequence reads: CSVDSNDYGYTF. DNA of the CDR3: TGCAGCGTTGACAGTAATGACTATGGCTACACCTTC. The variable domain in full, with the rest retrieved from reference TRBV29-1 and TRBJ1-2, is SAVISQKPSRDICQRGTSLTIQCQVDSQVTMMFWYRQQPGQSLTLIATANQGSEATYESGFVIDKFPISRPNLTFSTLTVSNMSPEDSSIYLCSVDSNDYGYTFGSGTRLTVV.

V and J are TRBV20-1 and TRBJ2-7; TRBD2 matches at 9 bases. Germline lookup yields CDR1 DFQATT and CDR2 SNEGSKA (reference sequence). The CDR3 loop spans 16 amino acids. V was pared by 6 bases and J by 0 bases, with 12 bases of the junction left unmatched. This CDR3 is CSAAGTSRLSSYEQYF. The DNA for the CDR3 is TGCAGTGCGGCCGGGACTAGCAGATTGAGCTCCTACGAGCAGTACTTC.